The 23 T cell receptor beta chains below were found in one sample sequenced in a study of CD8+ T cells in alopecia areata. The treatment was: oral pan-JAK inhibitor, 5-10 mg twice daily. Extracted RNA was reverse transcribed into cDNA, the sequencing template. Using immunoSEQ multiplex PCR, the repertoire was profiled, and TCRdb retains in-frame clones only, with some absent. The repertoire includes about 200,000 clones, 35% to 40% of them detected once, and 0.48% sits in the top ten. The sample was CD4+ T cells sorted from blood, taken between weeks 30 and 35, from a patient treated with tofacitinib. The source of these receptors is a human donor with alopecia areata.

The rearrangement joins TRBV6-6 to TRBJ2-3; D is ambiguous. Per the germline V gene, CDR1 is MNHNY and CDR2 is SVGAGI (reference sequence). V lost 6 bases and J 3 bases, leaving 19 bases between the germline ends. This CDR3 is built from 16 residues. In DNA, the CDR3 is TGTGCCAGCAGCTCTTCGACCCCTGGGAAGACAGATACGCAGTATTTT. Amino acid sequence: CASSSSTPGKTDTQYF.

This clone has a handful of counts. A junction end diverges from the germline sequence, so it may reflect a read error. The chain employs TRBV11-2 and TRBJ2-3, with D tentatively TRBD2 (6 bases). The CDR3 totals 11 residues. CDR1 and CDR2 from the germline V gene are SGHAT and FQNNGV. The CDR3 spells CASSLDYPGLF. In DNA form, the CDR3 reads TGTGCCAGCAGCTTAGATTACCCGGGACTCTTT.

This chain connects TRBV25-1 to TRBJ1-3, with no clear D. V lost 5 bases to trimming and J lost 4 bases, with 12 bases between them. The CDR3 contains 14 residues. The germline CDR1 and CDR2 sequences are MGHDK and SYGVNS. The CDR3 nucleotides are TGTGCCAGCAGTATCAGAGGCTCCGGAAACACCATATATTTT. Amino acids: CASSIRGSGNTIYF.

This clone was seen many times. This chain links TRBV5-1 with TRBJ2-6; D is perhaps TRBD1 (6 bases). V was clipped by 0 bases and J by 1 base, with 8 bases between them. The length of the CDR3 is 16 residues. Germline V CDR1 and CDR2: SGHRS, YFSETQ. CDR3 sequence: CASSLEGQSGANVLTF. The CDR3 DNA reads as TGCGCCAGCAGCTTGGAAGGACAGTCTGGGGCCAACGTCCTGACTTTC.

This clone was recorded once. This chain connects TRBV27 to TRBJ1-3, with no clear D. Trimming left V 3 bases short and J 0 bases short, with 9 bases between. The CDR3 spans 15 residues. Germline assignment: CDR1 MNHEY and CDR2 SMNVEV (reference sequence). The CDR3 coding sequence is TGTGCCAGCAGTTTCAGCGGGTACTCTGGAAACACCATATATTTT. This codes for CASSFSGYSGNTIYF.

This chain uses TRBV7-9 with TRBJ2-7; D is possibly TRBD2 (6 bases). V was trimmed by 1 base and J by 6 bases, leaving 10 bases between them. The CDR3 consists of 13 residues. Germline CDR1 reads SEHNR; CDR2 reads FQNEAQ (reference sequence). CDR3 DNA sequence: TGTGCCAGCAGCTTAGATTGGCGGGGCGAGCAGTACTTC. This sequence encodes CASSLDWRGEQYF.

This clone occurred a few times. The V and J genes are TRBV5-1 and TRBJ2-3; no clear D gene. The germline CDR1 and CDR2 sequences are SGHRS and YFSETQ. V lost 0 bases to trimming and J lost 5 bases, with 7 bases between them. The CDR3 totals 13 residues. The DNA for the CDR3 is TGCGCCAGCAGCTTGGCTCAAGAAGATACGCAGTATTTT. Amino acids: CASSLAQEDTQYF.

The chain has TRBV6-1 and TRBJ1-2; D is unresolved. Trimming left V 11 bases short and J 2 bases short, with 18 bases between. From germline, CDR1 is MNHNS and CDR2 SASEGT. The CDR3 is made up of 14 amino acids. DNA of the CDR3: TGTGCCTCGACTGTGGGAGGGAGCAACTATGGCTACACCTTC. This sequence encodes CASTVGGSNYGYTF.

This clone was seen repeatedly, ten times or more. V is TRBV18 and J is TRBJ1-1; no firm D call. There are 12 residues in the CDR3. Germline CDR1 is KGHSH and CDR2 is LQKENI. The V end was cut by 3 bases, the J end by 7 bases, with 9 bases between. The CDR3 is CASSPVLSEAFF. CDR3 sequence (DNA): TGTGCCAGCTCACCTGTCCTCAGTGAAGCTTTCTTT.

The chain links TRBV25-1 to TRBJ2-3, with D perhaps matching TRBD2 (6 bases). Germline lookup yields CDR1 MGHDK and CDR2 SYGVNS. This CDR3 is 14 amino acids long. V was clipped by 2 bases and J by 6 bases, with 12 bases between them. The CDR3 DNA reads TGTGCCAGCAGTGAAGGGAGGAGGGCGGATACGCAGTATTTT. Translating it yields CASSEGRRADTQYF.

The chain carries TRBV6-5 and TRBJ1-4; TRBD1 agrees at 7 bases. The ends lost 7 bases at V and 7 bases at J; junction bases unmatched: 6. CDR1 and CDR2 from the germline V gene are MNHEY and SVGAGI. This CDR3 has 13 amino acids. In nucleotides, the CDR3 is TGTGCCAGCAAACAGGGGCGTATTGAAAAACTGTTTTTT. Protein: CASKQGRIEKLFF.

J is TRBJ1-2 and V is TRBV25-1; no firm D call. V shed 2 bases and J shed 14 bases, with 12 bases lying between them. The CDR3 has 11 residues. The germline CDR1 and CDR2 sequences are MGHDK and SYGVNS. The CDR3 spells CASSEGFRLTF. The CDR3 DNA is TGTGCCAGCAGTGAAGGGTTCCGGCTAACCTTC.

The chain has TRBV5-1 and TRBJ2-4; maybe TRBD1 (5 bases). Trimming cost V 0 bases and J 1 base, with 11 bases left between them. This CDR3 contains 16 residues. Germline V CDR1 and CDR2: SGHRS, YFSETQ. This CDR3 reads CASSLESGAAKNIQYF. In nucleotides, the CDR3 is TGCGCCAGCAGCTTGGAGTCTGGGGCTGCCAAAAACATTCAGTACTTC.

This clone came up a few times. The rearrangement links TRBV5-1 to TRBJ2-5, with unresolved D. V was cut by 0 bases and J by 8 bases, with 11 bases left in between. Germline values: CDR1 SGHRS, CDR2 YFSETQ. The length of the CDR3 is 13 residues. CDR3 sequence reads: CASSLAPMDTQYF. DNA of the CDR3: TGCGCCAGCAGCTTGGCCCCTATGGATACCCAGTACTTC.

Details on this clone: A read error may produce the germline difference seen at one junction end. This chain uses TRBV29-1 with TRBJ2-7; possibly TRBD1 for D (6 bases). Germline CDR1 SQVTM, CDR2 ANQGSEA. This CDR3 has 11 residues. The DNA for the CDR3 is TGCAGCGTTCAAGACAGGTACGAGCAGTACTTC. As protein: CSVQDRYEQYF.

The chain links TRBV7-2 to TRBJ2-3; D gene uncertain. The CDR3 extends over 13 amino acids. The germline V gene has CDR1 SGHTA and CDR2 FQGNSA. V was trimmed by 7 bases and J by 2 bases, leaving 10 bases between them. CDR3 protein: CASTQTATDTQYF. For the CDR3, the DNA is TGTGCCAGCACCCAAACAGCCACAGATACGCAGTATTTT.

This chain uses TRBV7-2 with TRBJ1-1, with D perhaps matching TRBD1 (6 bases). CDR3 size: 13 residues. With 4 bases removed from V and 3 bases from J, the gap between germline ends came to 9 bases. Germline CDR1 reads SGHTA; CDR2 reads FQGNSA. CDR3 loop: CASSWQGYTEAFF. In nucleotides, the CDR3 is TGTGCCAGCAGCTGGCAGGGGTACACTGAAGCTTTCTTT.

The V gene is TRBV10-3, the J gene TRBJ2-1; D gene ambiguous. This CDR3 is built from 15 residues. The germline V gene has CDR1 ENHRY and CDR2 SYGVKD. Trimming shortened V by 7 bases and J by 5 bases, and 18 bases separated the two germline ends. The CDR3 nucleotides are TGTGCCATCACCCGCGACTCGACGAACGACAATGAGCAGTTCTTC. It translates to CAITRDSTNDNEQFF.

The chain joins TRBV11-2 to TRBJ2-5, with D tentatively TRBD1 (6 bases). V lost 4 bases and J lost 1, with 16 bases in between. Germline CDR1 SGHAT, CDR2 FQNNGV. There are 16 residues in the CDR3. The CDR3 region has the DNA TGTGCCAGCAGCTCGATCCGAGTCAGGGGCCAAGAGACCCAGTACTTC. It is translated as CASSSIRVRGQETQYF.

This clone was counted a few times. The CDR3 here is CASSLEAGTSGRAYNEQFF. The DNA of the CDR3 is TGTGCCAGCAGCTTAGAGGCCGGGACTAGCGGGAGGGCCTACAATGAGCAGTTCTTC. The rearrangement joins TRBV7-2 to TRBJ2-1; 16 positions match TRBD2. The CDR3 spans 19 residues. Germline CDR1 SGHTA, CDR2 FQGNSA. The junction had 5 bases not matched to a gene; V was cut back by 1 base and J by 2 bases. Drawing the rest from reference TRBV7-2 and TRBJ2-1, the complete variable domain is GAGVSQSPSNKVTEKGKDVELRCDPISGHTALYWYRQSLGQGLEFLIYFQGNSAPDKSGLPSDRFSAERTGGSVSTLTIQRTQQEDSAVYLCASSLEAGTSGRAYNEQFFGPGTRLTVL.

The chain has TRBV2 and TRBJ2-2; D gene unclear. Germline values: CDR1 SNHLY, CDR2 FYNNEI. This CDR3 is 15 amino acids long. Trimming cost V 3 bases and J 2 bases, with 10 bases left between them. The CDR3 bases are TGTGCCAGCAGTGAGCAGGAGACTAACACCGGGGAGCTGTTTTTT. Translation: CASSEQETNTGELFF. Filled out from reference TRBV2 and TRBJ2-2, the complete variable domain reads EPEVTQTPSHQVTQMGQEVILRCVPISNHLYFYWYRQILGQKVEFLVSFYNNEISEKSEIFDDQFSVERPDGSNFTLKIRSTKLEDSAMYFCASSEQETNTGELFFGEGSRLTVL.

V gene TRBV19 combines with J gene TRBJ2-3; 8 bases line up with TRBD2. Looked up from germline, CDR1 is LNHDA and CDR2 is SQIVND (reference sequence). CDR3 length equals 13 residues. V shed 8 bases and J 0 bases; nucleotides not matched to a gene: 1. The CDR3 bases are TGTGCCAGTTCTAGCGGGAGCACAGATACGCAGTATTTT. It encodes CASSSGSTDTQYF.

The J gene is TRBJ1-5, the V gene TRBV6-6, with D maybe TRBD1 (6 bases). Germline CDR1 is MNHNY and CDR2 is SVGAGI (reference sequence). CDR3 size: 14 residues. Trimming removed 5 bases at V and 4 bases at J, with 12 bases between. CDR3 DNA sequence: TGTGCCAGCAGTGACCTACAGGGAAATCAGCCCCAGCATTTT. It yields the protein CASSDLQGNQPQHF.